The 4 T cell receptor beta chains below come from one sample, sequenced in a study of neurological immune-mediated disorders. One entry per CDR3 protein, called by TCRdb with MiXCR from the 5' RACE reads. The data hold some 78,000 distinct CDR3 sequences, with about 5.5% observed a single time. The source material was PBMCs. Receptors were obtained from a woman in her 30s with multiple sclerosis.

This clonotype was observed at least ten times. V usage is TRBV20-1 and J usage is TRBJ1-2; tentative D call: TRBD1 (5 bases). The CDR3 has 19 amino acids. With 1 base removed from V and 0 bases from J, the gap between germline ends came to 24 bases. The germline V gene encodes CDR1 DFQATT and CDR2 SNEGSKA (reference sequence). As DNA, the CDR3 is TGCAGTGCTAGAGCTCTGGGGGACGCATACCCCCGAGCTAACTATGGCTACACCTTC. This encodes CSARALGDAYPRANYGYTF.

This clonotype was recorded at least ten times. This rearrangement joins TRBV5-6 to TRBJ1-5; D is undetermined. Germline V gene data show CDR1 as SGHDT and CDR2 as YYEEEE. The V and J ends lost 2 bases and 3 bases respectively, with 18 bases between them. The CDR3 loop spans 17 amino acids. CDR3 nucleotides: TGTGCCAGCAGCTTTGGAGGGTCAGCACATTTCAATCAGCCCCAGCATTTT. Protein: CASSFGGSAHFNQPQHF.

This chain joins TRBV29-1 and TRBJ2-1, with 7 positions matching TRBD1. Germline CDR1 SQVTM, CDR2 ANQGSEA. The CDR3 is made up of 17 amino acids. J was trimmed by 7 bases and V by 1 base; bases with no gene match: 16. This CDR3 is CSVEATGFGIVGNEQFF. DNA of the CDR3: TGCAGCGTTGAAGCGACAGGGTTTGGGATCGTGGGGAATGAGCAGTTCTTC.

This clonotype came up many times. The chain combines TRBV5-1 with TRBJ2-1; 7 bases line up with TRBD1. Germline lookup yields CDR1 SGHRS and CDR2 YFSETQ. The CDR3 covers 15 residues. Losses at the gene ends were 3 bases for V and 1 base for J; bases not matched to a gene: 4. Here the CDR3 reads CASSWTGNSYNEQFF. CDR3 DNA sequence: TGCGCCAGCAGCTGGACAGGCAATTCCTACAATGAGCAGTTCTTC.